This T cell receptor beta chain derives from a study of blood T cell repertoires in COVID-19 (dated by TCRdb to the early 2020s). Some background on the complete study: Samples from collaborators originated in the United States, Italy and Spain and spanned both the acute and convalescent phases of COVID-19. The prospective study material was composed of cDNA or gDNA derived from T cells, B-cell-depleted T cells, or PBMCs. The dataset comprised deeply sampled blood TCRbeta repertoires from subjects exposed to, actively infected with, or recovered from COVID-19. The repertoires were released in a freely available public database intended as a resource for research on the immune response to SARS-CoV-2. The samples were drawn from the first 160 participants of the ongoing ImmuneRACE study and from roughly 1,300 subjects provided by 6 global collaborators. Sample metadata almost always included a de-identified subject ID, COVID-19 status, age in years and sex. Where available, HLA class I and class II types were obtained from metadata supplied by the sample provider rather than from assay-based typing. Points the paper makes about the study in general: Clinical and demographic metadata were provided uncurated, with the amount varying by source and participant.

Whole blood was collected in K2EDTA tubes by collaborating institutions according to the institutions' own protocols. For TCRbeta analysis, collaborators shipped samples as frozen whole blood, isolated PBMCs, or DNA extracted from either of those sample types. In regard to this clone: Its specific antigen is unknown. No much larger clone is present one base from it, and per-base qualities are unavailable.

TCRbeta CDR3 regions were amplified from genomic DNA using the immunoSEQ Assay, a bias-controlled multiplex PCR. The original methods were these. Nucleated cell counts per sample were estimated from amplification of reference gene primers within the assay. To quantify the absolute abundance of each unique TCRbeta CDR3 rearrangement, sequence reads were collapsed and filtered. For each sample, productive Simpson clonality was calculated as the square root of Simpson's diversity index across productive rearrangements. Entries here come from immuneACCESS through TCRdb and include only in-frame sequences with V and J called. Some clones fail to appear in such tables; in the studies checked, an unresolved V gene covers under half of the shortfall, and the cause of the remainder is unknown. V, J and clone size derive from that table, while D and trimming were established from the DNA sequence. A total of 150,000 to 200,000 clones appear in this sample, approximately 87% of them only once. Of the sample, 3.7% is held by the ten largest clones.

V loses 6 bases at its end and J loses 7 bases; junction bases beyond the gene matches: 12. In the germline V gene (reference sequence), CDR1 corresponds to SEHNR and CDR2 to FQNEAQ. The CDR3 measures 15 amino acids from cysteine to phenylalanine. Only the CDR3 DNA stays, 45 bases, in frame from base 1. The rearranged chain carries TRBV7-9 and TRBJ1-2; 9 bases in between match TRBD1. The TCR sequence derives from a man in his late teens or twenties with active or convalescent COVID-19. The sequencing sample was made of peripheral blood. The DNA is TGTGCCAGCAGTTGGACAGGGGCCACTATAGTTGGCTACACCTTC. This translates into CASSWTGATIVGYTF.